The clone carrying this T cell receptor beta chain was picked up one time. Germline V gene lookup returns CDR1 SNHLY and CDR2 FYNNEI. After removal of 5 bases from V and 2 bases from J, the junction contained 11 bases not matched to a gene. The CDR3 has 16 amino acids. This entry comes from a study of blood T cell repertoires in COVID-19. Study background: Acute and convalescent COVID-19 specimens originated in the United States, Italy and Spain. T cells, B-cell-depleted T cells, or PBMCs supplied cDNA or gDNA.

Original processing notes: Amplification from reference gene primers served as the basis for estimated nucleated cell counts. The table came from immunoSEQ multiplex PCR; TCRdb's copy has only in-frame clones and leaves some out. That table is the source of V, J and clone size, and D and trimming were worked out from the DNA. Of around 80,000 clones listed, around 86% are singletons. The sequence derives from a human donor in a cohort sampled during active COVID-19. Sequenced: peripheral blood. This chain uses TRBV2 with TRBJ2-5; 7 bases map to TRBD1. This chain's CDR3 is CASSLGRQGGQETQYF. CDR3 in DNA: TGTGCCAGCAGTTTAGGGCGACAGGGTGGTCAAGAGACCCAGTACTTC.